Below, one T cell receptor (beta chain) is given with its context. Participant-given clinical history determined each cohort assignment. This sample is drawn from a study of blood T cell repertoires in COVID-19. Measured with immunoSEQ multiplex PCR; TCRdb has only the in-frame clones, and not every one. The sample includes a few hundred thousand clones, under 90% seen only once; the top ten take 3.5% to 5%. Trimming cost V 10 bases and J 3 bases; bases outside gene matches: 9. Germline CDR1 and CDR2: MNHEY and SVGAGI. The CDR3 is 15 residues long. Sequences were obtained from PBMCs or T cells enriched from blood (not recorded which). This clonotype was obtained from a man younger than 45 with acute COVID-19. This chain joins TRBV6-5 and TRBJ2-1; 10 positions agree with TRBD2. The CDR3 DNA reads as TGTGCCATTAAGACCGGGACTAGCGACTACAATGAGCAGTTCTTC. Translation gives CAIKTGTSDYNEQFF.